A selection of T cell receptor beta chains follows, all from one sample in a study of T cells in narcolepsy. Libraries were prepared by immunoSEQ multiplex PCR; TCRdb keeps only in-frame clonotypes and omits some of them. This sample has 10,000 to 12,000 clones, with roughly 65% found just once. Sequencing used CD45RA- memory CD8+ T cells from PBMCs. These receptor sequences come from a human donor with narcolepsy. Both conserved end residues are part of each CDR3. Each record gives: CDR3 DNA, CDR3 protein, D gene, J gene, clone size, V gene. D genes are given only for firm matches. Size is omitted from some rows. Given values are once, few, many or a class for expanded clones.

CDR3 DNA: TGCGCCAGCAGCCAGTCCGGGACTGGAGACTACAATGAGCAGTTCTTC
CDR3 protein: CASSQSGTGDYNEQFF
D gene: NA
J gene: TRBJ2-1
clone size: NA
V gene: TRBV4-3

CDR3 DNA: TGTGCCAGCAGCCAAGCCCCGACAGGGGACGGTGACGGGGAGCTGTTTTTT
CDR3 protein: CASSQAPTGDGDGELFF
D gene: TRBD1
J gene: TRBJ2-2
clone size: few
V gene: TRBV4-2

CDR3 DNA: TGCGCCAGCAGCCAAACCCTCGGGACAGTAGCCTACGAGCAGTACTTC
CDR3 protein: CASSQTLGTVAYEQYF
D gene: TRBD1
J gene: TRBJ2-7
clone size: medium-sized
V gene: TRBV4-3

CDR3 DNA: TGTGCCAGCAGCCGGTACTCAAATGAGCAGTTCTTC
CDR3 protein: CASSRYSNEQFF
D gene: NA
J gene: TRBJ2-1
clone size: few
V gene: TRBV28

CDR3 DNA: TGCAGCGCTCGGACAGGGGGTTCTTACGAGCAGTACTTC
CDR3 protein: CSARTGGSYEQYF
D gene: TRBD1
J gene: TRBJ2-7
clone size: NA
V gene: TRBV29-1

CDR3 DNA: TGTGCCAGCAATCTGGGCGTCTGGAATCAGCCCCAGCATTTT
CDR3 protein: CASNLGVWNQPQHF
D gene: NA
J gene: TRBJ1-5
clone size: NA
V gene: TRBV2

CDR3 DNA: TGTGCCAGCGGGGTGTCAGTCGGCACAGATACGCAGTATTTT
CDR3 protein: CASGVSVGTDTQYF
D gene: NA
J gene: TRBJ2-3
clone size: NA
V gene: TRBV9

CDR3 DNA: TGTGCCAGCAGCGCCCTAAACCGGGACTCGACGAGAAACACTGAAGCTTTCTTT
CDR3 protein: CASSALNRDSTRNTEAFF
D gene: NA
J gene: TRBJ1-1
clone size: NA
V gene: TRBV7-9

CDR3 DNA: TGCGCCAGCAGCCAAAGCGGGGGGCCCTACAATGAGCAGTTCTTC
CDR3 protein: CASSQSGGPYNEQFF
D gene: TRBD2
J gene: TRBJ2-1
clone size: once
V gene: TRBV4-3

CDR3 DNA: TGTGCCAGCAGCTTACTAGAGACCCAGTACTTC
CDR3 protein: CASSLLETQYF
D gene: NA
J gene: TRBJ2-5
clone size: NA
V gene: TRBV7-9

CDR3 DNA: TGTGCCAGCAGCGTAGGGGATGGATCTGAAGCTTTCTTT
CDR3 protein: CASSVGDGSEAFF
D gene: NA
J gene: TRBJ1-1
clone size: NA
V gene: TRBV9

CDR3 DNA: TGTGCCAGCAGCCAAGACAGGGATGGGGCCAACGTCCTGACTTTC
CDR3 protein: CASSQDRDGANVLTF
D gene: NA
J gene: TRBJ2-6
clone size: NA
V gene: TRBV4-2

CDR3 DNA: TGTGCCAGCAGTGAGGCGCAGACCACCGGGGAGCTGTTTTTT
CDR3 protein: CASSEAQTTGELFF
D gene: NA
J gene: TRBJ2-2
clone size: NA
V gene: TRBV2

CDR3 DNA: TGTGCCAGCAGTCAACCCCGGGACAGCCCCTACGAGCAGTACTTC
CDR3 protein: CASSQPRDSPYEQYF
D gene: TRBD1
J gene: TRBJ2-7
clone size: few
V gene: TRBV28

CDR3 DNA: TGTGCCAGCAGGGGCGGACAGGGCGGCGAGCAGTACTTC
CDR3 protein: CASRGGQGGEQYF
D gene: TRBD1
J gene: TRBJ2-7
clone size: NA
V gene: TRBV6-6

CDR3 DNA: TGTGCCATCAGCCTCCCGCCGAGTACGGGGCTAGGTACGCAGTATTTT
CDR3 protein: CAISLPPSTGLGTQYF
D gene: NA
J gene: TRBJ2-3
clone size: NA
V gene: TRBV10-3

CDR3 DNA: TGTGCCAGCATAGAGGGGGGACTACACTACGAGCAGTACTTC
CDR3 protein: CASIEGGLHYEQYF
D gene: NA
J gene: TRBJ2-7
clone size: NA
V gene: TRBV2

CDR3 DNA: TGTGCCAGCAGTGACTCGGAGGACGGGGAGCTGTTTTTT
CDR3 protein: CASSDSEDGELFF
D gene: NA
J gene: TRBJ2-2
clone size: NA
V gene: TRBV6-4

CDR3 DNA: TGTGCCACCAGTACTGGCGGGGGGATAAACATTCAGTACTTC
CDR3 protein: CATSTGGGINIQYF
D gene: TRBD2
J gene: TRBJ2-4
clone size: NA
V gene: TRBV15

CDR3 DNA: TGTGCCAGCAGTTACCTGACAGGGGGCACCGGGGAGCTGTTTTTT
CDR3 protein: CASSYLTGGTGELFF
D gene: TRBD1
J gene: TRBJ2-2
clone size: NA
V gene: TRBV6-5

CDR3 DNA: TGTGCCAGCAGCTTAGCGGGGGCCTACAATGAGCAGTTCTTC
CDR3 protein: CASSLAGAYNEQFF
D gene: NA
J gene: TRBJ2-1
clone size: NA
V gene: TRBV7-2

CDR3 DNA: TGTGCCAGCAGCTTATCGGGGATCTCCTACAATGAGCAGTTCTTC
CDR3 protein: CASSLSGISYNEQFF
D gene: NA
J gene: TRBJ2-1
clone size: NA
V gene: TRBV7-6